These T cell receptor beta chains were read from a single sample in a study of CD8+ T cells in alopecia areata. Clones were read by immunoSEQ multiplex PCR, and TCRdb kept only the in-frame ones, dropping some. Seen here are about 200,000 clones, 45% to 70% observed once, and the top ten hold under 5%. The sample comprised CD8+ T cells sorted from blood. The receptors originated from a human donor in good health. The CDR3 runs from the conserved cysteine through the conserved F or W. The D gene is left open where the match is weak. Clone size is shown for a subset of rows, as once, few, many or a class of expanded clone.

clone_size: NA; v_call: TRBV29-1; j_call: TRBJ1-1; d_call: NA; cdr3_aa: CSVTIYTEAFF; cdr3_nt: TGCAGCGTTACGATTTACACTGAAGCTTTCTTT
clone_size: NA; v_call: TRBV5-1; j_call: TRBJ2-7; d_call: NA; cdr3_aa: CASSLELRVAYEQYF; cdr3_nt: TGCGCCAGCAGCTTGGAGCTCAGGGTAGCCTACGAGCAGTACTTC
clone_size: NA; v_call: TRBV7-9; j_call: TRBJ1-2; d_call: TRBD1; cdr3_aa: CASRPGGFGYTF; cdr3_nt: TGTGCCAGCAGGCCAGGGGGCTTCGGCTACACCTTC
clone_size: once; v_call: TRBV9; j_call: TRBJ2-7; d_call: NA; cdr3_aa: CASSIGTGDYEQYF; cdr3_nt: TGTGCCAGCAGCATTGGGACCGGCGACTACGAGCAGTACTTC
clone_size: once; v_call: TRBV7-6; j_call: TRBJ2-3; d_call: TRBD1; cdr3_aa: CASSSRTGGQYF; cdr3_nt: TGTGCCAGCAGTTCTCGGACAGGGGGGCAGTATTTT
clone_size: NA; v_call: TRBV7-9; j_call: TRBJ2-3; d_call: NA; cdr3_aa: CARGTATDTQYF; cdr3_nt: TGTGCCCGCGGGACAGCCACAGATACGCAGTATTTT
clone_size: NA; v_call: TRBV5-1; j_call: TRBJ2-1; d_call: NA; cdr3_aa: CASSLATSPRNPVHEQFF; cdr3_nt: TGCGCCAGCAGCTTGGCCACCTCTCCCCGTAACCCCGTGCATGAGCAGTTCTTC
clone_size: NA; v_call: TRBV15; j_call: TRBJ1-5; d_call: TRBD1; cdr3_aa: CATRQGNQPQHF; cdr3_nt: TGTGCCACCAGACAGGGGAATCAGCCCCAGCATTTT
clone_size: NA; v_call: TRBV5-6; j_call: TRBJ1-1; d_call: NA; cdr3_aa: CASSLVGMNTEAFF; cdr3_nt: TGTGCCAGCAGCTTGGTGGGGATGAACACTGAAGCTTTCTTT
clone_size: few; v_call: TRBV5-1; j_call: TRBJ2-2; d_call: NA; cdr3_aa: CASSFYQESNTGELFF; cdr3_nt: TGCGCCAGCAGCTTTTATCAGGAATCGAACACCGGGGAGCTGTTTTTT
clone_size: few; v_call: TRBV29-1; j_call: TRBJ1-1; d_call: NA; cdr3_aa: CSVPGVVTEAFF; cdr3_nt: TGCAGCGTACCGGGGGTTGTCACTGAAGCTTTCTTT
clone_size: few; v_call: TRBV30; j_call: TRBJ2-2; d_call: NA; cdr3_aa: CAWSWVSNTGELFF; cdr3_nt: TGTGCCTGGAGTTGGGTATCGAACACCGGGGAGCTGTTTTTT
clone_size: few; v_call: TRBV11-2; j_call: TRBJ1-1; d_call: TRBD1; cdr3_aa: CASSLESSWDRGKVNTEAFF; cdr3_nt: TGTGCCAGCAGCCTAGAAAGCTCTTGGGACAGGGGAAAGGTTAACACTGAAGCTTTCTTT
clone_size: NA; v_call: TRBV5-1; j_call: TRBJ2-1; d_call: TRBD1; cdr3_aa: CASSLGGTVSNEQFF; cdr3_nt: TGCGCCAGCAGCTTGGGTGGGACAGTGTCCAATGAGCAGTTCTTC
clone_size: few; v_call: TRBV7-9; j_call: TRBJ2-4; d_call: NA; cdr3_aa: CASSLPSGREKNIQYF; cdr3_nt: TGTGCCAGCAGCTTACCGTCCGGACGGGAGAAAAACATTCAGTACTTC
clone_size: NA; v_call: TRBV13; j_call: TRBJ2-7; d_call: TRBD1; cdr3_aa: CASSSGQGVFEQYF; cdr3_nt: TGTGCCAGCAGCTCTGGACAGGGGGTCTTCGAGCAGTACTTC
clone_size: NA; v_call: TRBV29-1; j_call: TRBJ1-2; d_call: NA; cdr3_aa: CSVEGTPFYGYGYTF; cdr3_nt: TGCAGCGTTGAAGGGACGCCCTTTTATGGCTATGGCTACACCTTC
clone_size: NA; v_call: TRBV9; j_call: TRBJ2-2; d_call: TRBD2; cdr3_aa: CASSVANSGAGELFF; cdr3_nt: TGTGCCAGCAGCGTAGCGAATAGCGGGGCGGGGGAGCTGTTTTTT
clone_size: NA; v_call: TRBV29-1; j_call: TRBJ1-1; d_call: TRBD1; cdr3_aa: CSVPDRGEAFF; cdr3_nt: TGCAGCGTGCCCGACAGGGGTGAAGCTTTCTTT
clone_size: NA; v_call: TRBV27; j_call: TRBJ1-5; d_call: NA; cdr3_aa: CASSPRYSNQPQHF; cdr3_nt: TGTGCCAGCAGTCCCAGGTATAGCAATCAGCCCCAGCATTTT
clone_size: NA; v_call: TRBV29-1; j_call: TRBJ2-3; d_call: NA; cdr3_aa: CSVDVTSRTHDTQYF; cdr3_nt: TGCAGCGTTGACGTGACTAGTCGAACGCACGATACGCAGTATTTT
clone_size: few; v_call: TRBV11-1; j_call: TRBJ2-5; d_call: TRBD1; cdr3_aa: CASSSWTGMEETQYF; cdr3_nt: TGTGCCAGCAGCTCTTGGACAGGGATGGAGGAGACCCAGTACTTC
clone_size: NA; v_call: TRBV7-9; j_call: TRBJ2-5; d_call: TRBD2; cdr3_aa: CASSFLASGEQETQYF; cdr3_nt: TGTGCCAGCAGCTTTTTGGCTAGCGGTGAGCAAGAGACCCAGTACTTC
clone_size: NA; v_call: TRBV2; j_call: TRBJ2-4; d_call: NA; cdr3_aa: CASSEQGAKNIQYF; cdr3_nt: TGTGCCAGCAGTGAACAGGGGGCCAAAAACATTCAGTACTTC
clone_size: NA; v_call: TRBV25-1; j_call: TRBJ2-3; d_call: NA; cdr3_aa: CASSAGVIDTQYF; cdr3_nt: TGTGCCAGCAGTGCCGGAGTGATAGATACGCAGTATTTT
clone_size: NA; v_call: TRBV5-1; j_call: TRBJ1-5; d_call: NA; cdr3_aa: CASSASGGGNQPQHF; cdr3_nt: TGCGCCAGCAGCGCCTCCGGTGGAGGCAATCAGCCCCAGCATTTT
clone_size: NA; v_call: TRBV11-2; j_call: TRBJ2-7; d_call: NA; cdr3_aa: CASSLAVTMTPGEQYF; cdr3_nt: TGTGCCAGCAGCTTAGCCGTGACAATGACCCCTGGGGAGCAGTACTTC
clone_size: NA; v_call: TRBV27; j_call: TRBJ2-5; d_call: NA; cdr3_aa: CASSLTHRAQETQYF; cdr3_nt: TGTGCCAGCAGTTTAACGCACAGGGCCCAAGAGACCCAGTACTTC
clone_size: NA; v_call: TRBV25-1; j_call: TRBJ2-5; d_call: NA; cdr3_aa: CASSELGQGETQYF; cdr3_nt: TGTGCCAGCAGTGAATTGGGGCAGGGAGAGACCCAGTACTTC
clone_size: NA; v_call: TRBV7-9; j_call: TRBJ2-5; d_call: NA; cdr3_aa: CASSLSGHLETQYF; cdr3_nt: TGTGCCAGCAGCTTGAGTGGACACCTAGAGACCCAGTACTTC
clone_size: NA; v_call: TRBV30; j_call: TRBJ2-7; d_call: TRBD1; cdr3_aa: CAHEDPGQGKYF; cdr3_nt: TGTGCCCATGAGGACCCGGGACAGGGAAAGTACTTC
clone_size: few; v_call: TRBV29-1; j_call: TRBJ1-2; d_call: NA; cdr3_aa: CSVNQGQGPDYGYTF; cdr3_nt: TGCAGCGTCAATCAGGGACAAGGGCCGGACTATGGCTACACCTTC
clone_size: NA; v_call: TRBV29-1; j_call: TRBJ1-1; d_call: NA; cdr3_aa: CSLLGSRHKNTEAFF; cdr3_nt: TGCAGCCTCCTGGGAAGCAGGCACAAGAACACTGAAGCTTTCTTT
clone_size: NA; v_call: TRBV5-6; j_call: TRBJ2-6; d_call: NA; cdr3_aa: CASSPGGANVLTF; cdr3_nt: TGTGCCAGCAGTCCGGGTGGGGCCAACGTCCTGACTTTC
clone_size: NA; v_call: TRBV29-1; j_call: TRBJ1-1; d_call: NA; cdr3_aa: CSAAIWGGNTEAFF; cdr3_nt: TGCAGCGCCGCGATCTGGGGGGGGAACACTGAAGCTTTCTTT
clone_size: NA; v_call: TRBV4-1; j_call: TRBJ1-2; d_call: NA; cdr3_aa: CASSDPNMYGYTF; cdr3_nt: TGCGCCAGCAGCGACCCCAACATGTATGGCTACACCTTC
clone_size: NA; v_call: TRBV7-9; j_call: TRBJ2-7; d_call: TRBD1; cdr3_aa: CASSGEDRLYEQYF; cdr3_nt: TGTGCCAGCAGCGGCGAGGACAGGCTGTACGAGCAGTACTTC
clone_size: few; v_call: TRBV19; j_call: TRBJ2-7; d_call: NA; cdr3_aa: CASSMGAGKYEQYF; cdr3_nt: TGTGCCAGTAGTATGGGCGCAGGGAAATACGAGCAGTACTTC